This T cell receptor (beta chain) was captured in a study of blood T cell repertoires in COVID-19. The wider study: Researchers got acute and convalescent COVID-19 samples from the United States, Italy and Spain.

Under the authors' procedure: Amplification with reference gene primers provided the estimates of nucleated cell counts. Assay: immunoSEQ multiplex PCR; the TCRdb copy retains only in-frame clones and omits some. V and J calls and clone size are as listed in that table; D and trimming were resolved from the DNA. Altogether just under 95,000 clones are present, less than 85% being singletons, with the ten largest covering roughly 8.4%. This CDR3 has 16 amino acids. Germline V gene lookup returns CDR1 LGHNA and CDR2 YNFKEQ. V shed 3 bases and J 2 bases; nucleotides not matched to a gene: 4. Sequencing was performed on peripheral blood. This sequence originates from a man over 45 who had recovered from COVID-19. The V call is TRBV4-2, the J call TRBJ1-3; 10 bases match TRBD1. The chain's CDR3 is CASSHSGTGAGNTIYF. In DNA, the CDR3 is TGTGCCAGCAGCCATTCCGGGACAGGGGCTGGAAACACCATATATTTT.